This T cell receptor beta chain was documented in a study of T cell responses to AZD1222 COVID-19 vaccine. Notes on this clone: Its antigen is unidentified.

Study results and limitations: Two AZD1222 administrations were followed by greater Spike-specific TCR breadth and depth. CD4 TCRs linked to vaccination spanned spike, dominating at 160-218 and 743-854. Nearly half of spike-specific TCRs reportedly target variant regions that are unmutated in the B.1.351 and B.1.1.7 variants.

V was pared by 5 bases and J by 4 bases, with 7 bases of the junction left unmatched. CDR1 and CDR2 from the germline V gene are MDHEN and SYDVKM. This CDR3 contains 16 residues. The assay was immunoSEQ multiplex PCR, and TCRdb's table has in-frame clones only and misses some. The sample holds some 100,000 clones, approximately 86% seen once. The sequence was obtained from an adult in good health. This sequence joins TRBV28 and TRBJ2-7; 14 bases are a match to TRBD2. The sequenced sample was peripheral blood, obtained on day 0 of MenACWY control vaccination. This chain's CDR3 is CASSNQGLAGDYEQYF. CDR3 DNA sequence: TGTGCCAGCAGTAACCAGGGACTAGCGGGGGATTACGAGCAGTACTTC. Full variable domain (rest looked up from reference TRBV28 and TRBJ2-7): DVKVTQSSRYLVKRTGEKVFLECVQDMDHENMFWYRQDPGLGLRLIYFSYDVKMKEKGDIPEGYSVSREKKERFSLILESASTNQTSMYLCASSNQGLAGDYEQYFGPGTRLTVT.